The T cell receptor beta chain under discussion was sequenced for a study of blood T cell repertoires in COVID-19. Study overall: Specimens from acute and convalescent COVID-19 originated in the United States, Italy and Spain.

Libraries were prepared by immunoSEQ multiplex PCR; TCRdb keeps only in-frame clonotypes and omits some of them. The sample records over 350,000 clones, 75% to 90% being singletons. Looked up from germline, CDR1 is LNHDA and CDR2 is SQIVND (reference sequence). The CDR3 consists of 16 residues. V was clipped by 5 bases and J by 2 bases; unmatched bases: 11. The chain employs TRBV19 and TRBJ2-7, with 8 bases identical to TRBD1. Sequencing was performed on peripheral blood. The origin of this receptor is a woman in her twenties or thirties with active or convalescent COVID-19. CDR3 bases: TGTGCCAGTAGTCCAGGGACAGGCCTAACTGCCTACGAGCAGTACTTC. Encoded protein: CASSPGTGLTAYEQYF.